What follows is one TCR beta chain and its context. Its cognate antigen is unknown. From the 5' RACE reads, TCRdb called clonotypes with MiXCR, one entry per CDR3 protein. The sample has over 30,000 distinct CDR3 sequences, 6% to 9.5% seen once. V dropped 2 bases and J dropped 7 bases, with 6 bases sitting between them. The length of the CDR3 is 13 residues. Per the germline V gene, CDR1 is MNHNS and CDR2 is SASEGT. The data stem from a study of early T cells in non-severe SARS-CoV-2 infection. On the study more broadly: Chains from this unsorted whole-blood bulk RNA could not be paired.

Study observations and caveats: Comparison of clonotypes with VDJdb favored anti-spike CD8 responses while missing private and CD4 specificities.

The clonotype comes from an adult who was a healthcare worker with PCR-confirmed SARS-CoV-2 infection or an uninfected control (not recorded which). The V call is TRBV6-1, the J call TRBJ1-6; D is ambiguous. The sequences come from whole blood, collected at baseline. CDR3 DNA sequence: TGTGCCAGCAGTGAATGGGAGAATTCACCCCTCCACTTT. It specifies CASSEWENSPLHF.